Shown below are 25 T cell receptor beta chains from a single sample sequenced in a study of T cell repertoires in cytomegalovirus infection. From the reads, TCRdb called clonotypes with MiXCR, one entry per CDR3 protein. The profile shows 800,000 to 950,000 distinct CDR3 sequences, roughly 33% of them singletons. For these TCRs, the target antigens are not known. Source: cultured CD8+ T cells from PBMCs, taken from culture after CMV antigen stimulation. The receptor set was obtained from a human donor in good health (CMV status not recorded). Some clones in this sample may be carry-over from other donors' samples.

The rearrangement links TRBV25-1 to TRBJ1-2, with D possibly being TRBD1 (5 bases). V was clipped by 3 bases and J by 5 bases, with 10 bases between them. CDR1 MGHDK and CDR2 SYGVNS come from the germline V gene. CDR3 length: 13 amino acids. Written as DNA, the CDR3 is TGTGCCAGCAGTGATCCGGACAAGTATGGCTACACCTTC. This gives the protein CASSDPDKYGYTF.

A remark on this clonotype: A junction boundary mismatches the germline segment, possibly from a read error. The chain recombines TRBV7-6 with TRBJ2-6; perhaps TRBD1 as D (5 bases). CDR1 and CDR2 from the germline V gene are SGHVS and FNYEAQ. The CDR3 contains 16 residues. The chain's CDR3 is CASSRPRGAGANVRTF. The CDR3 DNA sequence: TGTGCCAGCAGCCGCCCCCGAGGCGCTGGGGCCAACGTCCGGACTTTC.

This clonotype has only a few counts. The chain has TRBV20-1 and TRBJ2-5; the match to TRBD2 covers 9 bases. The J segment lost 5 bases and the V segment lost 0 bases, leaving 10 bases of the junction unmatched. Germline CDR1 reads DFQATT; CDR2 reads SNEGSKA (reference sequence). CDR3 size: 16 residues. CDR3 sequence: CSARDPPSGAWETQYF. CDR3 nucleotide sequence: TGCAGTGCTAGAGATCCCCCTAGCGGGGCGTGGGAGACCCAGTACTTC.

The chain joins TRBV20-1 to TRBJ2-3, with 8 positions matching TRBD1. The CDR3 extends over 16 amino acids. Losses at the gene ends were 0 bases for V and 0 bases for J; bases not matched to a gene: 5. Per germline, CDR1 DFQATT and CDR2 SNEGSKA (reference sequence). In DNA form, the CDR3 reads TGCAGTGCTAGAGATCAGGACAGGGATAGCACAGATACGCAGTATTTT. Its translation is CSARDQDRDSTDTQYF.

The V call is TRBV6-5, the J call TRBJ2-1; D is perhaps TRBD1 or TRBD2 (6 bases each). The CDR3 spans 15 residues. Trimming cost V 2 bases and J 7 bases, with 15 bases left between them. Germline V gene data show CDR1 as MNHEY and CDR2 as SVGAGI. CDR3 amino acids: CASSYPGAVGNEQFF. DNA for the CDR3: TGTGCCAGCAGTTACCCGGGGGCCGTTGGGAATGAGCAGTTCTTC.

This chain joins TRBV6-5 and TRBJ1-6; D not resolved. V lost 0 bases, J lost 9 bases, and 6 bases lay in between. This CDR3 spans 13 amino acids. The germline gives CDR1 MNHEY, CDR2 SVGAGI. As DNA, the CDR3 is TGTGCCAGCAGTTACTCGGCCTCTTCACCCCTCCACTTT. Amino acid sequence: CASSYSASSPLHF.

This chain uses TRBV7-2 with TRBJ2-1; 8 bases match TRBD2. CDR1 is SGHTA, CDR2 FQGNSA, per germline. With V trimmed by 8 bases and J by 5 bases, 11 bases remained unmatched. CDR3 length: 15 amino acids. CDR3 residues: CASETGGGVNNEQFF. CDR3 bases: TGTGCCAGCGAGACCGGGGGGGGGGTCAACAATGAGCAGTTCTTC.

The J gene is TRBJ2-5, the V gene TRBV7-6, with D perhaps matching TRBD1 (8 bases). CDR1 SGHVS and CDR2 FNYEAQ come from the germline V gene. The CDR3 is 15 amino acids. V lost 5 bases to trimming and J lost 6 bases, with 19 bases between them. The CDR3 region is CASSRIGQGGQTQYF. The CDR3 DNA is TGTGCCAGCAGCCGAATCGGACAGGGAGGGCAGACCCAGTACTTC.

The V gene is TRBV19, the J gene TRBJ1-1; D is ambiguous. Trimming removed 7 bases from V and 1 base from J, with 10 bases in between. The CDR3 has 13 amino acids. Germline V gene lookup returns CDR1 LNHDA and CDR2 SQIVND (reference sequence). The CDR3 loop reads CASTPKPNTEAFF. CDR3 nucleotides: TGTGCCAGTACCCCTAAACCGAACACTGAAGCTTTCTTT.

This rearrangement joins TRBV19 to TRBJ1-5; TRBD1 is a possible D gene (5 bases). The CDR3 contains 12 residues. Germline CDR1 LNHDA, CDR2 SQIVND (reference sequence). The V and J ends lost 8 bases and 7 bases respectively, with 12 bases between them. The CDR3, as DNA: TGTGCCAGTCGTCCAGGGCGGCAGCCCCAGCATTTT. Translation: CASRPGRQPQHF. The full variable domain, rest sourced from reference TRBV19 and TRBJ1-5, is DGGITQSPKYLFRKEGQNVTLSCEQNLNHDAMYWYRQDPGQGLRLIYYSQIVNDFQKGDIAEGYSVSREKKESFPLTVTSAQKNPTAFYLCASRPGRQPQHFGDGTRLSIL.

The genes are TRBV7-3 and TRBJ1-5; no clear D gene. There are 14 residues in the CDR3. Germline values: CDR1 SGHTA, CDR2 FQGTGA. Trimming shortened V by 4 bases and J by 0 bases, and 7 bases separated the two germline ends. DNA of the CDR3: TGTGCCAGCAGCTGGCATAATAGCAATCAGCCCCAGCATTTT. This translates into CASSWHNSNQPQHF.

The chain carries TRBV28 and TRBJ1-1; the D gene is possibly TRBD1 (5 bases). Germline V gene lookup returns CDR1 MDHEN and CDR2 SYDVKM. Deletions cut 8 bases from V and 4 bases from J, with 23 bases between. This CDR3 region has 16 residues. CDR3 sequence (DNA): TGTGCCAGCCGACGAGGACACCGCCTCGGTGGCACTGAAGCTTTCTTT. This encodes CASRRGHRLGGTEAFF.

V usage is TRBV27 and J usage is TRBJ1-4; 9 nucleotides agree with TRBD1. V shed 5 bases, J shed 8 bases, and the junction held 15 bases outside the gene matches. Looked up from germline, CDR1 is MNHEY and CDR2 is SMNVEV (reference sequence). The CDR3 is 17 amino acids. The CDR3 here is CASSIVTGGAWAEKLFF. In DNA form, the CDR3 reads TGTGCCAGCAGTATCGTTACAGGGGGCGCGTGGGCCGAAAAACTGTTTTTT.

The chain uses TRBV19 and TRBJ1-1; D is uncertain. Deletions cut 7 bases from V and 10 bases from J, with 13 bases between. The length of the CDR3 is 11 residues. Germline CDR1 and CDR2: LNHDA and SQIVND (reference sequence). DNA of the CDR3: TGTGCCAGTACGAACGATGGAGGAGCTTTCTTT. Translation gives CASTNDGGAFF.

This clonotype turned up a few times. This rearrangement joins TRBV12-3 or TRBV12-4 to TRBJ2-2, with no clear D. This CDR3 spans 12 amino acids. V shed 6 bases and J shed 7 bases, with 9 bases lying between them. Here the CDR3 reads CASRNMGGELFF. CDR3 nucleotides: TGTGCCAGCAGGAACATGGGCGGGGAGCTGTTTTTT.

With respect to this clonotype: Given a much more abundant clone one base away, this may be a read error. The missing conserved phenylalanine or tryptophan at the end of this CDR3 makes a read error likely. The rearrangement uses TRBV7-9 and TRBJ1-2; tentative D call: TRBD1 (5 bases). There are 13 residues in the CDR3. Germline lookup yields CDR1 SEHNR and CDR2 FQNEAQ (reference sequence). Trimming cost V 5 bases and J 4 bases, with 11 bases left between them. This CDR3 reads CASSRGTVYGYTY. The DNA for the CDR3 is TGTGCCAGCAGCAGAGGGACCGTCTATGGCTACACCTAC.

J is TRBJ1-2 and V is TRBV27; 10 positions match TRBD1. With 5 bases clipped from V and 4 bases from J, the junction kept 7 bases outside the gene matches. The CDR3 has 15 amino acids. Looked up from germline, CDR1 is MNHEY and CDR2 is SMNVEV (reference sequence). CDR3 bases: TGTGCCAGCAGTCCCCGGGGACAGGGGCGCTATGGCTACACCTTC. Residues: CASSPRGQGRYGYTF.

The chain employs TRBV19 and TRBJ2-1; 7 bases agree with TRBD1. The CDR3 is made up of 13 amino acids. Germline V gene data show CDR1 as LNHDA and CDR2 as SQIVND (reference sequence). With V trimmed by 10 bases and J by 7 bases, 10 bases remained unmatched. CDR3 sequence reads: CATAEQGFNEQFF. CDR3 DNA: TGTGCCACAGCAGAACAGGGGTTTAATGAGCAGTTCTTC.

V is TRBV12-3 or TRBV12-4 and J is TRBJ1-6, with D perhaps matching TRBD1 (6 bases). This CDR3 is built from 18 residues. V was cut by 3 bases and J by 8 bases, with 23 bases left in between. This CDR3 reads CASSFNTQGPSRHSPLHF. DNA for the CDR3: TGTGCCAGCAGTTTCAACACACAGGGACCAAGCAGGCATTCACCCCTCCACTTT.

This clonotype was counted between two and nine times. The junction does not match germline at one end; this may be a read error. The J gene is TRBJ1-4, the V gene TRBV12-3 or TRBV12-4; D is undetermined. The CDR3 is made up of 17 amino acids. The CDR3 reads CANSDLSTLHGDEKLFF. In DNA form, the CDR3 reads TGTGCCAACAGTGACCTGTCGACTCTCCATGGGGATGAAAAACTGTTTTTT.

The sample holds many counts of this clonotype. The rearrangement joins TRBV7-6 to TRBJ2-1, with 11 bases fitting TRBD2. The junction had 16 bases not matched to a gene; V was cut back by 3 bases and J by 12 bases. Germline CDR1 is SGHVS and CDR2 is FNYEAQ. CDR3 size: 17 residues. CDR3 loop: CASSFNQWLAGGQGQFF. In DNA, the CDR3 is TGTGCCAGCAGCTTTAATCAGTGGCTAGCGGGGGGCCAGGGGCAGTTCTTC.

This clonotype was detected a few times. The chain has TRBV10-3 and TRBJ2-7; D not certain. CDR1 is ENHRY and CDR2 is SYGVKD in the germline V gene. The CDR3 sequence is 12 residues long. Trimming cost V 2 bases and J 6 bases, with 8 bases left between them. Written as DNA, the CDR3 is TGTGCCATCAGTGAGCCCCCCAGCGAGCAGTACTTC. Its translation: CAISEPPSEQYF.

V usage is TRBV6-5 and J usage is TRBJ2-7, with 7 bases fitting TRBD2. CDR1 and CDR2 (germline): MNHEY, SVGAGI. The CDR3 is 14 amino acids. J gave up 0 bases and V 10 bases, and 9 bases lay outside the gene matches. The chain's CDR3 is CATRAGPYSYEQYF. The CDR3 DNA sequence: TGTGCCACCAGAGCGGGGCCCTACTCCTACGAGCAGTACTTC.

A note on this clonotype: A much larger clone lies one base from this, so it may be a read error. The chain combines TRBV7-9 with TRBJ2-5; 10 positions match TRBD2. The CDR3 contains 15 residues. CDR1 SEHNR and CDR2 FQNEAQ come from the germline V gene (reference sequence). CDR3 DNA: TGTGCCAGCAGCTTAACTAGCGGGGACCGAGAGACCCACTACTTC. Protein: CASSLTSGDRETHYF.

The rearrangement links TRBV7-2 to TRBJ2-5; 9 bases align to TRBD2. The CDR3 sequence is 17 residues long. Per germline, CDR1 SGHTA and CDR2 FQGNSA. V dropped 5 bases and J dropped 8; count of bases not matched to a gene: 18. The CDR3 sequence: CASSPEYGRGGLFTQYF. In DNA, the CDR3 is TGTGCCAGCAGCCCGGAGTATGGGCGGGGGGGCCTATTTACCCAGTACTTC.